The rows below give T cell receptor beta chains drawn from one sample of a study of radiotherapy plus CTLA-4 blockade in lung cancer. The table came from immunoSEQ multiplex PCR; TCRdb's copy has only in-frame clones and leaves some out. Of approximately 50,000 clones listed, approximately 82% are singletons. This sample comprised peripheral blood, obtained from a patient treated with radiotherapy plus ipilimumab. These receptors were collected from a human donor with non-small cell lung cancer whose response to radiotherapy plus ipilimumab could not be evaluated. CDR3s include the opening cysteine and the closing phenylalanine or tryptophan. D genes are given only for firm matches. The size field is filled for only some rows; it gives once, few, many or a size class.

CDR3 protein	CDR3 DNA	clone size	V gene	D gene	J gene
CASGDGGWNEQYF	TGTGCCAGTGGAGACGGGGGGTGGAACGAGCAGTACTTC	NA	TRBV19	TRBD2	TRBJ2-7
CASSSESSGRYGYTF	TGTGCCAGCAGTTCAGAATCGTCTGGTCGTTATGGCTACACCTTC	NA	TRBV28	NA	TRBJ1-2
CASSFTSGGGETQYF	TGTGCCAGCAGCTTTACTAGCGGGGGGGGAGAGACCCAGTACTTC	few	TRBV7-6	TRBD2	TRBJ2-5
CARRDLDGSQYF	TGTGCCAGGCGGGACTTGGATGGATCGCAGTACTTC	medium-sized	TRBV28	NA	TRBJ2-7
CASSYGQGLPDTQYF	TGTGCCAGCAGCTACGGACAGGGCCTCCCGGATACGCAGTATTTT	NA	TRBV11-2	TRBD1	TRBJ2-3
CASSLEAQGTYNEQFF	TGCGCCAGCAGCTTGGAAGCACAGGGCACCTACAATGAGCAGTTCTTC	NA	TRBV5-1	NA	TRBJ2-1
CASSQMRVGPMNTEAFF	TGCGCCAGCAGCCAAATGAGGGTTGGACCTATGAACACTGAAGCTTTCTTT	NA	TRBV5-1	NA	TRBJ1-1
CASSIAAGIQETQYF	TGTGCCAGTAGTATAGCTGCAGGGATACAAGAGACCCAGTACTTC	NA	TRBV19	NA	TRBJ2-5
CASSQETRDPITSSTDTQYF	TGTGCCAGCAGCCAAGAAACGCGGGATCCGATCACAAGTAGCACAGATACGCAGTATTTT	NA	TRBV12-1	NA	TRBJ2-3
CASSFSGPQETQYF	TGTGCCAGCAGCTTTAGCGGGCCCCAAGAGACCCAGTACTTC	NA	TRBV7-2	TRBD2	TRBJ2-5
CASSQDWGGGVEQFF	TGCGCCAGCAGCCAAGATTGGGGGGGAGGGGTTGAGCAGTTCTTC	NA	TRBV4-1	TRBD2	TRBJ2-1
CASSQVPGELFF	TGTGCCAGCAGCCAAGTTCCAGGTGAACTGTTTTTT	NA	TRBV14	NA	TRBJ1-4
CASSGASGLTGELFF	TGTGCCAGCAGCGGGGCTAGCGGGTTGACCGGGGAGCTGTTTTTT	NA	TRBV9	TRBD2	TRBJ2-2
CASSSTVPGDEKLFF	TGTGCCAGCAGTTCGACCGTGCCCGGGGATGAAAAACTGTTTTTT	NA	TRBV7-9	NA	TRBJ1-4
CASSPTGAYEQYF	TGTGCCAGCAGCCCGACAGGGGCCTACGAGCAGTACTTC	NA	TRBV7-2	TRBD1	TRBJ2-7
CASSLGLAGGLGYNEQFF	TGTGCCAGCAGCTTGGGACTAGCGGGGGGTCTGGGCTACAATGAGCAGTTCTTC	NA	TRBV5-5	TRBD2	TRBJ2-1
CASSFSDRGGEQYF	TGTGCCAGCAGCTTTAGCGACAGGGGTGGGGAGCAGTACTTC	NA	TRBV7-9	TRBD1	TRBJ2-7
CASRARLGGNTEAFF	TGTGCCAGCAGGGCCCGACTCGGAGGGAACACTGAAGCTTTCTTT	few	TRBV2	NA	TRBJ1-1
CASSPPDSPQGGYTF	TGTGCCAGCTCACCGCCGGACTCTCCTCAAGGAGGCTACACCTTC	NA	TRBV18	NA	TRBJ1-2
CASSRDRGHGTQYF	TGTGCCAGCAGCCGAGACAGGGGGCACGGGACCCAGTACTTC	NA	TRBV5-5	TRBD1	TRBJ2-5
CASSLGGGQSYGYTF	TGCGCCAGCAGCTTGGGAGGGGGTCAGAGCTATGGCTACACCTTC	once	TRBV5-1	NA	TRBJ1-2
CASQRQGDTGELFF	TGTGCCAGCCAGCGACAGGGGGACACCGGGGAGCTGTTTTTT	NA	TRBV6-1	TRBD1	TRBJ2-2
CASSFTEFAGQNNEQFF	TGTGCCAGCAGTTTTACGGAATTCGCGGGCCAGAACAATGAGCAGTTCTTC	NA	TRBV28	NA	TRBJ2-1